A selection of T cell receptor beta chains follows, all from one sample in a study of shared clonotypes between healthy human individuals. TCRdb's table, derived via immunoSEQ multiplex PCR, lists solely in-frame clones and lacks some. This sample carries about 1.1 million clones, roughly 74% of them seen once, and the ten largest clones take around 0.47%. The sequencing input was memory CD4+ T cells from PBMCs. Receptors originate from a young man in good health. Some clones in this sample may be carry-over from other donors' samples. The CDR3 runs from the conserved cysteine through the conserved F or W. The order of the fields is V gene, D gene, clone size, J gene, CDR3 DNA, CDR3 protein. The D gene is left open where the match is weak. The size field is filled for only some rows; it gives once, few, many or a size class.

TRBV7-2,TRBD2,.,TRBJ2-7,TGTGCCAGCAGCTTAGCCAGGCTAGCGGGAGGGCCGGTCTACGAGCAGTACTTC,CASSLARLAGGPVYEQYF
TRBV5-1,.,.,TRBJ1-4,TGCGCCAGCAGCCAACAACAGGGTGCAACTAATGAAAAACTGTTTTTT,CASSQQQGATNEKLFF
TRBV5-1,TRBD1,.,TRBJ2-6,TGCGCCAGCAGCTTGGGGACAGGGACTGGGGCCAACGTCCTGACTTTC,CASSLGTGTGANVLTF
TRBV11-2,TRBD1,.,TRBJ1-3,TGTGCCAGCAGCTCTTGGACAGGGGGCGCGATGGGAAACACTATATATTTT,CASSSWTGGAMGNTIYF
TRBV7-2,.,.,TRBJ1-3,TGTGCCAGCAGCGTGACAGATGGAAACACCATATATTTT,CASSVTDGNTIYF
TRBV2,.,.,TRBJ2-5,TGTGCCAGCACCTACAGGGAGAATGGGGAGACCCAGTACTTC,CASTYRENGETQYF
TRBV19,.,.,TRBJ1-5,TGTGCCAGTAGCCAGTACGATAGCAATCAGCCCCAGCATTTT,CASSQYDSNQPQHF
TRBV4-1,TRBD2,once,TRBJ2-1,TGCGCCAGCAGCCAAATAGGTGGCGGGAGCAATGAGCAGTTCTTC,CASSQIGGGSNEQFF
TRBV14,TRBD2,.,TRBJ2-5,TGTGCCAGCAGCTTAACTAGCGGACCGACAGAGACCCAGTACTTC,CASSLTSGPTETQYF
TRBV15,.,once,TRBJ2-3,TGTGCCACCAGCAGAGTGGGGAGCGGTTATACAGATACGCAGTATTTT,CATSRVGSGYTDTQYF
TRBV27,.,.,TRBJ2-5,TGTGCCAGCAGTCCCCGGCACGGTGGGGAGACCCAGTACTTC,CASSPRHGGETQYF
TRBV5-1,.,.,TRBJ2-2,TGCGCCAGCAGCCCCAGTAGCCACGGGGAGCTGTTTTTT,CASSPSSHGELFF
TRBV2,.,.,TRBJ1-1,TGTGCCAGCAGTGAATTACCGGACCCACCACAAGGAGCTTTCTTT,CASSELPDPPQGAFF
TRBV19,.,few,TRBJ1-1,TGTGCCAGTAGTGCGGGGTTGAACACTGAAGCTTTCTTT,CASSAGLNTEAFF
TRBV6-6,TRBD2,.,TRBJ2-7,TGTGCCAGCAGTTACCCCCACGGGGGGGCGGCGCCGAACTTC,CASSYPHGGAAPNF
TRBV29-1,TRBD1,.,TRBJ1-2,TGCAGCGTGGGACCGGGACAGGGGGCGTTTGGCTACACCTTC,CSVGPGQGAFGYTF
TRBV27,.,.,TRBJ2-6,TGTGCCAGCAGTTTTAGGGGGGGAAGCTCTGGGGCCAACGTCCTGACTTTC,CASSFRGGSSGANVLTF
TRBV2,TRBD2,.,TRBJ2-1,TGTGCCAGCAGGAGATCCGGGACTAGCAACAATGAGCAGTTCTTC,CASRRSGTSNNEQFF
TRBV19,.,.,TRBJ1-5,TGTGCCAGTAGTCTCCTCGACCGACTGGATGGACCCTATAGCAATCAGCCCCAGCATTTT,CASSLLDRLDGPYSNQPQHF
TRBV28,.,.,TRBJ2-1,TGTGCCAGCAGTCCTCACAACAATGAGCAGTTCTTC,CASSPHNNEQFF
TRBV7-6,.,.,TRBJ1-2,TGTGCCAGCAGCCCAGACCGGAGGGGCTACACCTTC,CASSPDRRGYTF
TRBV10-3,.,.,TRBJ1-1,TGTGCCATCAGTGAGTCCTGGGCTGGTGGGACTGAAGCTTTCTTT,CAISESWAGGTEAFF
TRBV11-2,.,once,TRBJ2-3,TGTGCCAGCAGCTTACGGTCGGTAGCCTCCACAGATACGCAGTATTTT,CASSLRSVASTDTQYF
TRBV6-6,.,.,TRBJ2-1,TGTGCCAGCAGCTCCCCTTTAGAGCAGTTCTTC,CASSSPLEQFF
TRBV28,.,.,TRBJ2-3,TGTGCCAGCAGTTTATATGTGGGGTCAGGGCGCACAGATACGCAGTATTTT,CASSLYVGSGRTDTQYF
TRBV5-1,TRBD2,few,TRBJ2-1,TGCGCCAGCAGCTTGGTCGGGAGGGGCGGACCCTACAATGAGCAGTTCTTC,CASSLVGRGGPYNEQFF
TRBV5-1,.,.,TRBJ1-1,TGCGCCAGCAGCCCCTACGGAGGCACTGAAGCTTTCTTT,CASSPYGGTEAFF
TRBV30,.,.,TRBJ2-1,TGTGCCTGGACCCGGACTCGCGACGGTGAGCAGTTCTTC,CAWTRTRDGEQFF
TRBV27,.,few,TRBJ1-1,TGTGCCAGCACCCAGTGGGGGGGGAACACTGAAGCTTTCTTT,CASTQWGGNTEAFF
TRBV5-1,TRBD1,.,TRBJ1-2,TGCGCCAGCAGCTTGGCGACAGGGAGGTTTGATGGCTACACCTTC,CASSLATGRFDGYTF
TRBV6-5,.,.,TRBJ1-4,TGTGCCAGCAGTTACAGAGGGAAGGCAACTAATGAAAAACTGTTTTTT,CASSYRGKATNEKLFF
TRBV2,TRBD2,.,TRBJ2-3,TGTGCCAGCAGCCCTTGGGGGGGAGGCACAGATACGCAGTATTTT,CASSPWGGGTDTQYF
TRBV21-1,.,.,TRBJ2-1,TGTGCCAGCAGCGCGGGGAGCGGGAGCTCCTACAATGAGCAGTTCTTC,CASSAGSGSSYNEQFF
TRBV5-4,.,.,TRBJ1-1,TGTGCCAGCAGCTCCGCCCGGGACCGTGGGGGGGGCACTGAAGCTTTCTTT,CASSSARDRGGGTEAFF
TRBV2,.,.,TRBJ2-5,TGTGCCAGCAGGCTTTCCGGAGAGACCCAGTACTTC,CASRLSGETQYF
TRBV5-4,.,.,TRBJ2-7,TGTGCCAGCAGCCCCAGTACCCGGAGCGAGCAGTACTTC,CASSPSTRSEQYF
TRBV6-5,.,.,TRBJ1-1,TGTGCCAGCAGCTACACGGGGAACACTGAAGCTTTCTTT,CASSYTGNTEAFF